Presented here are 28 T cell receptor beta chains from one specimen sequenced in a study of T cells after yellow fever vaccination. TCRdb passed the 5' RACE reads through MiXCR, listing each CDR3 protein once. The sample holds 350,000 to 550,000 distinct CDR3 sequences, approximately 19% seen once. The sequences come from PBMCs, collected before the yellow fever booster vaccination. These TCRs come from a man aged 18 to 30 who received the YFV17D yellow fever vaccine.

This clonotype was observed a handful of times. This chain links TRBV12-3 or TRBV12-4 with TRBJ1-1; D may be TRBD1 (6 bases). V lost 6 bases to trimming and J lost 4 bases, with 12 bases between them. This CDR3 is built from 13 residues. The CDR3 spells CASRKGGGTEAFF. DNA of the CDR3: TGTGCCAGCAGGAAAGGGGGGGGCACTGAAGCTTTCTTT.

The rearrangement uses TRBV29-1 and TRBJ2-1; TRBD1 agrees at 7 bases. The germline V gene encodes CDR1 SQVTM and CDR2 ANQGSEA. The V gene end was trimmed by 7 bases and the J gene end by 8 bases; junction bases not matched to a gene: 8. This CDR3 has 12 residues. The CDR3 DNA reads TGCAGCGGTCGACAGGGAGCATATGAGCAGTTCTTC. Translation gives CSGRQGAYEQFF.

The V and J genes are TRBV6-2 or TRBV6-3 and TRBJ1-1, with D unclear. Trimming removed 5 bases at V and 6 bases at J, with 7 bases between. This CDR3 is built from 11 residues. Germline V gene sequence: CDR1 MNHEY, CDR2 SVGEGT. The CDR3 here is CASSGWAEAFF. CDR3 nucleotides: TGTGCCAGCAGTGGGTGGGCTGAAGCTTTCTTT.

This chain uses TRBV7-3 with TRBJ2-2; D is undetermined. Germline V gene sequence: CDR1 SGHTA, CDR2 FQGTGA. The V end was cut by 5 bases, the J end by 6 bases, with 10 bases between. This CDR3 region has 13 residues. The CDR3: CASSTGDSGELFF. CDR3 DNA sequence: TGTGCCAGCAGCACTGGGGATTCCGGGGAGCTGTTTTTT.

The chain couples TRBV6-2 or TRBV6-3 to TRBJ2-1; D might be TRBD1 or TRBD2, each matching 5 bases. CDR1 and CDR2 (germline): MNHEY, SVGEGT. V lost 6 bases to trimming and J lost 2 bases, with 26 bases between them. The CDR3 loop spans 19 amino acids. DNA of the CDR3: TGTGCCAGCAGCCCGGGGTACCTATTCTATCGGGGCCCCTACAATGAGCAGTTCTTC. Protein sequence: CASSPGYLFYRGPYNEQFF.

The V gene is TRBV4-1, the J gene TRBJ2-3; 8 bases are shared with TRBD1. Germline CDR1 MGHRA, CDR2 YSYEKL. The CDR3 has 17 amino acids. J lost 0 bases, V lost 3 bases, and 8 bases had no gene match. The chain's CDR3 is CASSHPRQGPSTDTQYF. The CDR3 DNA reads TGCGCCAGCAGCCACCCTCGACAGGGGCCGAGCACAGATACGCAGTATTTT.

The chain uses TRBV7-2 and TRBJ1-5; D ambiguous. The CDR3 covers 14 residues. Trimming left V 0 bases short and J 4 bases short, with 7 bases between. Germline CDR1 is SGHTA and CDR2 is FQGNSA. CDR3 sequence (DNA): TGTGCCAGCAGCTTAGCGTTGGGAAATCAGCCCCAGCATTTT. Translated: CASSLALGNQPQHF.

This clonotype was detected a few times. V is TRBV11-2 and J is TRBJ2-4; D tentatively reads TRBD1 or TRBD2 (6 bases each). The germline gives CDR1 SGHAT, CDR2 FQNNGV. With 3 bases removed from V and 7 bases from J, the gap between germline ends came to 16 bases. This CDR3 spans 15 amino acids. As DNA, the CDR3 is TGTGCCAGCAGCTTCGGAGGGCAGGGGAGGAACATTCAGTACTTC. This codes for CASSFGGQGRNIQYF.

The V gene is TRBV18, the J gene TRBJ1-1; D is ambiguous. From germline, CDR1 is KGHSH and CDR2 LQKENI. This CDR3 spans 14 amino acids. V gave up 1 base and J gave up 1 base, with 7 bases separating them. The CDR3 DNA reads TGTGCCAGCTCACCACTGACACCGAACACTGAAGCTTTCTTT. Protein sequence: CASSPLTPNTEAFF.

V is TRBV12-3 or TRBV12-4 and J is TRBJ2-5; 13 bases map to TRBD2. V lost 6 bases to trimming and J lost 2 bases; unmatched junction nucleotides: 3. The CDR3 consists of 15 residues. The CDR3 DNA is TGTGCCAGCAGACAGACTAGCGGGGGGCAAGAGACCCAGTACTTC. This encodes CASRQTSGGQETQYF.

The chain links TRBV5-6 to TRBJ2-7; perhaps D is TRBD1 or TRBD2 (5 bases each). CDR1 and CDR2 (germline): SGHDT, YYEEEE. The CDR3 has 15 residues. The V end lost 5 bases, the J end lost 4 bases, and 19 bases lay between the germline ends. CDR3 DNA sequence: TGTGCCAGCAGGGGGGAACGGACACTAAGTTACGAGCAGTACTTC. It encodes CASRGERTLSYEQYF.

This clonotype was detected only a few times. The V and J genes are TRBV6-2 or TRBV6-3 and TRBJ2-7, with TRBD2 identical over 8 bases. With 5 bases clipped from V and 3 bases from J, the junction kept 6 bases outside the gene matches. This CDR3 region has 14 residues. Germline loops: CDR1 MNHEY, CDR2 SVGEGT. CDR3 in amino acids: CASSPAGTSYEQYF. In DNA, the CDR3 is TGTGCCAGCAGTCCCGCCGGGACTAGCTACGAGCAGTACTTC.

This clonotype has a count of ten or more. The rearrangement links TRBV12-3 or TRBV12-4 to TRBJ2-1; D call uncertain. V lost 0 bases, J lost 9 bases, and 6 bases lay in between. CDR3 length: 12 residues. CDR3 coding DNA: TGTGCCAGCAGTTTAGCGGTGGTTGAGCAGTTCTTC. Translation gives CASSLAVVEQFF.

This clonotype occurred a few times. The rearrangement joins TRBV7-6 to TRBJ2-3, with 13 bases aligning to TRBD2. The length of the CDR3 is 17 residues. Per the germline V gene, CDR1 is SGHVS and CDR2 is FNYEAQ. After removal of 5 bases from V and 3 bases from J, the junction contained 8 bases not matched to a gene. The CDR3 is CASSPARTSGGTDTQYF. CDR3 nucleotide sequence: TGTGCCAGCAGCCCCGCGCGGACTAGCGGGGGAACAGATACGCAGTATTTT.

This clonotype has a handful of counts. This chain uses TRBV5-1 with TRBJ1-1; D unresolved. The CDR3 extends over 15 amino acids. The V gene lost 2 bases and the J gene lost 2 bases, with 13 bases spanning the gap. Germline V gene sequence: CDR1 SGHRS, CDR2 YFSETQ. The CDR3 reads CASSFIASVNTEAFF. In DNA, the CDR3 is TGCGCCAGCAGCTTCATTGCGTCAGTTAACACTGAAGCTTTCTTT.

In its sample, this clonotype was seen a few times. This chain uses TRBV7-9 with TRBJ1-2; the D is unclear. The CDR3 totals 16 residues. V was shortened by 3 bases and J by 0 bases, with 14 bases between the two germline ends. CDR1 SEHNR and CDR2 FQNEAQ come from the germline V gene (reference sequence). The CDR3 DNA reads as TGTGCCAGCAGCTTTACATATCGGGGTGCTAACTATGGCTACACCTTC. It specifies CASSFTYRGANYGYTF.

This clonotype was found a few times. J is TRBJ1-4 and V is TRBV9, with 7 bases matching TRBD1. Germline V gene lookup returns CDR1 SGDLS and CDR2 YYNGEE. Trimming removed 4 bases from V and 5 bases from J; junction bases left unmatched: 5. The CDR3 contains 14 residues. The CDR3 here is CASSRDRVNEKLFF. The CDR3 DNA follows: TGTGCCAGCAGCCGGGACAGAGTAAATGAAAAACTGTTTTTT.

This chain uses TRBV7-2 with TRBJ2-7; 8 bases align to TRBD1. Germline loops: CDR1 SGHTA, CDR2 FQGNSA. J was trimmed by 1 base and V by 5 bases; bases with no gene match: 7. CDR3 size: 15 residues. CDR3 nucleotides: TGTGCCAGCAGCCGAGACAGGGGTTGGTCCTACGAGCAGTACTTC. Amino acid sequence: CASSRDRGWSYEQYF.

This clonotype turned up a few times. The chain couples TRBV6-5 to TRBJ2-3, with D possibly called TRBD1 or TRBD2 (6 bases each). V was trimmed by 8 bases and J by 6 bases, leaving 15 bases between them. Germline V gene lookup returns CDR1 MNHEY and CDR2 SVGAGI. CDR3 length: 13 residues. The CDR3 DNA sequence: TGTGCCAGCCGACTCGGGGGCCCGGATACGCAGTATTTT. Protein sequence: CASRLGGPDTQYF.

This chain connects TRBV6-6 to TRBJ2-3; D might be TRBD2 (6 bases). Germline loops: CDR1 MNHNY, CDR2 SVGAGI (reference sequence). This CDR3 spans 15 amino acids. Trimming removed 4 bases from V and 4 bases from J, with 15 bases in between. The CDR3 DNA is TGTGCCAGCAGTTCCGGGGGTCTAGAAGCAGATACGCAGTATTTT. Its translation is CASSSGGLEADTQYF.

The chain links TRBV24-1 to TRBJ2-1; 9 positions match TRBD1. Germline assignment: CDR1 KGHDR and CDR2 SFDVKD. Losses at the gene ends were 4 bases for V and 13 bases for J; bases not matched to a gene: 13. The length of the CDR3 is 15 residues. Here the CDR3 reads CATSDPGQGSFVQFF. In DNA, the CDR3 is TGTGCCACCAGTGACCCTGGACAGGGGTCGTTTGTACAGTTCTTC.

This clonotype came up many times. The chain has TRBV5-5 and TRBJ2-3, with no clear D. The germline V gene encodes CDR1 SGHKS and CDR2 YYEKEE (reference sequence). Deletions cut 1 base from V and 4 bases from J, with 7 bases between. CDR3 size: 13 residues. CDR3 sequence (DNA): TGTGCCAGCAGCTTGACCCGGGCAGATACGCAGTATTTT. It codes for CASSLTRADTQYF. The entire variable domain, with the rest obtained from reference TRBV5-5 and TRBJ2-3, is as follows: DAGVTQSPTHLIKTRGQQVTLRCSPISGHKSVSWYQQVLGQGPQFIFQYYEKEERGRGNFPDRFSARQFPNYSSELNVNALLLGDSALYLCASSLTRADTQYFGPGTRLTVL.

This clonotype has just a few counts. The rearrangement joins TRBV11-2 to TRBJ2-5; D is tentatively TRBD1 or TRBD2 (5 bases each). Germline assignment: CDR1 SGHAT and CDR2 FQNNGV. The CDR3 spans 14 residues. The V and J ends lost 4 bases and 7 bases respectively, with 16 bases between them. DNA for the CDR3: TGTGCCAGCAGCTCCGGGACCCACAAGGCGACCCAGTACTTC. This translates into CASSSGTHKATQYF.

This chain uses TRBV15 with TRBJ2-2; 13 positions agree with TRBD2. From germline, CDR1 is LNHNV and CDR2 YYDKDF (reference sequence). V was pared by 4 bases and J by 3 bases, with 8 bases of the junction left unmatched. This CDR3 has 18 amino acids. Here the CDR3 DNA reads TGTGCCACCAGCACAGACTTCGGACTAGCGGGGGACACCGGGGAGCTGTTTTTT. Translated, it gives CATSTDFGLAGDTGELFF. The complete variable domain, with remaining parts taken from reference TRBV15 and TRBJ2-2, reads DAMVIQNPRYQVTQFGKPVTLSCSQTLNHNVMYWYQQKSSQAPKLLFHYYDKDFNNEADTPDNFQSRRPNTSFCFLDIRSPGLGDTAMYLCATSTDFGLAGDTGELFFGEGSRLTVL.

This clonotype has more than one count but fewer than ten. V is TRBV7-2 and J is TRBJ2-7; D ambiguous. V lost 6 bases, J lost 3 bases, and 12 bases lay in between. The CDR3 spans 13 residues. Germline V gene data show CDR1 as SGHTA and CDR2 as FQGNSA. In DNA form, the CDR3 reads TGTGCCAGCAGTATGACAAGCTTCTACGAGCAGTACTTC. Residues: CASSMTSFYEQYF.

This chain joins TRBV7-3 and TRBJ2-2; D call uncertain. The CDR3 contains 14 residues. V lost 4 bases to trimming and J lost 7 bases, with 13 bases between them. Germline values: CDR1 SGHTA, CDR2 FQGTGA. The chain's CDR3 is CASSSLLADGELFF. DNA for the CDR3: TGTGCCAGCAGCTCCTTATTAGCAGACGGGGAGCTGTTTTTT.

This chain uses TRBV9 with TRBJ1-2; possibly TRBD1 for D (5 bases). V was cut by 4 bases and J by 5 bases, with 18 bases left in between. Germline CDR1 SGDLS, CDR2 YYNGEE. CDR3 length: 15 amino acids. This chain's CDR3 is CASSLGDLRTYGYTF. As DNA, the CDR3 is TGTGCCAGCAGCCTAGGGGACCTGCGGACGTATGGCTACACCTTC.

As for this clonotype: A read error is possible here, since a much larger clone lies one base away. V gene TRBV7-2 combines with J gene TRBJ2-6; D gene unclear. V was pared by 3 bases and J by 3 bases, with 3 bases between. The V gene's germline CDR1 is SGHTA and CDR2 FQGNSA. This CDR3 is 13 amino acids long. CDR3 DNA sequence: TGTGCCAGCAGCTTGTTTGGGGCCAACGTCCTGACTTTC. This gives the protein CASSLFGANVLTF.